This TCR beta chain was sequenced in a study of T cells after yellow fever vaccination (dated by TCRdb to 2018 to 2020). Concerning the study at large: Libraries from fractions with low cell numbers were prepared with the SMART-Seq v4 Ultra Low Input RNA kit. To track T-cell clones before and after primary and booster YFV17D yellow fever vaccination, bulk TCR alpha and beta repertoires were sequenced longitudinally. Two healthy male donors made up the cohort, one aged 18 to 30 years and the other aged 30 to 40 years. Blood samples were taken at several timepoints before and after primary and secondary immunization, and bulk PBMC replicates and cell subsets were isolated.

The label giving this sample's treatment or condition can be read as: live attenuated yellow fever vaccine strain. Two biological replicates of bulk PBMCs were collected at each blood-draw timepoint. A standard Ficoll-Paque protocol was used to isolate PBMCs from peripheral blood. TriZol was used to extract RNA from bulk PBMCs, from CD4 and CD8 fractions, and from dextramer-positive and dextramer-negative fractions. From the cysteine through the phenylalanine, the CDR3 covers 14 amino acids. Only the CDR3 DNA stays, 42 bases, in frame from base 1. Unmatched junction bases come to 8, with V trimmed by 5 bases and J by 6 bases. The germline V gene encodes CDR1 LNHNV and CDR2 YYDKDF (reference sequence). Of note for this clonotype: No cognate antigen has been identified for it. Base-call qualities are not available, and no considerably larger clone is one nucleotide away.

Instrument on record: Illumina NovaSeq 6000. Synthesis of TCR cDNA relied on 5'RACE template switching, a step that introduced a universal primer site along with unique molecular identifiers. Priming for cDNA synthesis came from both the TCR alpha and TCR beta constant segments. Library amplification involved two PCR steps, and the second step added sample barcodes and sequencing adapters. Sequencing of libraries was performed on Illumina HiSeq 2500 (2x100 bp) or NovaSeq (2x150 bp). Per the authors' processing: Demultiplexing of reads and collapsing into UMI consensus sequences were performed with MIGEC, and V(D)J alignment was carried out with MiXCR. Clonotypes responding to the vaccine were identified with edgeR on replicate PBMC samples, with the criteria of FDR below 0.01 and a log2 fold change above 5 up to day 15. Each bulk clonotype received a CD4 or CD8 identity based on whether the sequenced CD4 or CD8 repertoire contained that clonotype at higher abundance. TCRdb reprocessing: public reads trimmed at Q25 with fastp, clones called with MiXCR, in-frame beta chains kept. Rows are unified per CDR3 protein, each entry keeping the most common DNA and genes. TCRdb, not the original authors, processed these V and J calls. The sample records 250,000 to 400,000 distinct CDR3 sequences, around 4.5% of which are singletons. The top ten clones comprise roughly a fifth of the sample.

The full study reports these points: Because the study included only a couple of donors, the extent to which the findings can be generalized is limited. After the booster, most clones that had expanded after primary vaccination were detected again (approximately 95% of CD4 and roughly nine tenths of CD8), suggesting broad maintenance of memory. A small share of clonotypes was detected in both CD4 and CD8 compartments, with the overlap likely arising from convergent recombination. The secondary T-cell response was weaker than the primary response but faster, peaking on day 5 instead of day 15. FACS-sorted repertoires could contain abundant contaminating clonotypes from the bulk population, so computational filtering was required.

The sequence came from a man aged 18 to 30 who received the YFV17D yellow fever vaccine. The rearranged chain carries TRBV15 and TRBJ1-2; the central 8 bases match TRBD1. Sequences were derived from PBMCs, sampled 15 days after the yellow fever booster vaccination. The CDR3 amino acid sequence is: CATSPGTGLDGYTF. In nucleotides, the sequence is TGTGCCACCAGCCCCGGGACAGGCTTAGATGGCTACACCTTC.